The rows below give T cell receptor beta chains drawn from one sample of a study of regulatory T cells in long-lasting Graves disease. Using its own MiXCR run on the multiplex PCR reads, TCRdb lists one record per CDR3 protein. The repertoire holds about 470,000 distinct CDR3 sequences, under 25% seen once, with roughly 7% in the top ten. The sample consisted of peripheral blood mononuclear cells (PBMCs), taken when the disease was refractory, from a patient treated with antithyroid drugs. These receptors all stem from a female donor with Graves disease. CDR3s include the opening cysteine and the closing phenylalanine or tryptophan. The D gene is left open where the match is weak. Size is stated for part of the rows, as once, few or many counts, or as a class when the clone is expanded.

CDR3aa: CATKGHLLNTEAFF
CDR3nt: TGTGCCACTAAGGGACATTTGCTGAACACTGAAGCTTTCTTT
abundance: few
v_gene: TRBV19
d_gene: .
j_gene: TRBJ1-1

CDR3aa: CASSSRGQGLDTGELFF
CDR3nt: TGCGCCAGCAGCTCAAGGGGACAGGGGTTGGACACCGGGGAGCTGTTTTTT
abundance: .
v_gene: TRBV5-1
d_gene: TRBD1
j_gene: TRBJ2-2

CDR3aa: CASSYGDTTTEAFF
CDR3nt: TGTGCCAGCAGTTACGGAGACACAACCACTGAAGCTTTCTTT
abundance: few
v_gene: TRBV6-2/TRBV6-3
d_gene: .
j_gene: TRBJ1-1

CDR3aa: CASSFPTGGQETQYF
CDR3nt: TGTGCCAGCAGCTTCCCGACAGGGGGGCAAGAGACCCAGTACTTC
abundance: many
v_gene: TRBV11-2
d_gene: TRBD1
j_gene: TRBJ2-5

CDR3aa: CASRNQGSSEQYF
CDR3nt: TGCGCCAGCAGGAACCAGGGGAGCTCCGAGCAGTACTTC
abundance: .
v_gene: TRBV5-1
d_gene: .
j_gene: TRBJ2-7

CDR3aa: CSAEDGGYNSPLHF
CDR3nt: TGCAGTGCTGAGGACGGCGGGTATAATTCACCCCTCCACTTT
abundance: few
v_gene: TRBV20-1
d_gene: .
j_gene: TRBJ1-6

CDR3aa: CASSPPGGRAFF
CDR3nt: TGTGCCAGCAGTCCTCCCGGGGGGAGGGCTTTCTTT
abundance: few
v_gene: TRBV27
d_gene: .
j_gene: TRBJ1-1

CDR3aa: CASSGLGSPGANVLTF
CDR3nt: TGTGCCAGCAGTGGGTTAGGGAGCCCTGGGGCCAACGTCCTGACTTTC
abundance: few
v_gene: TRBV6-1
d_gene: .
j_gene: TRBJ2-6

CDR3aa: CASSLLAGIGSYNEQFF
CDR3nt: TGTGCCAGCAGCTTATTGGCGGGGATCGGTTCCTACAATGAGCAGTTCTTC
abundance: once
v_gene: TRBV11-1
d_gene: .
j_gene: TRBJ2-1

CDR3aa: CASSQAGTVAQETQYF
CDR3nt: TGTGCCAGCAGCCAAGCCGGGACGGTGGCTCAAGAGACCCAGTACTTC
abundance: .
v_gene: TRBV14
d_gene: .
j_gene: TRBJ2-5

CDR3aa: CASSQGAGTGYEKLFF
CDR3nt: TGCGCCAGCAGCCAAGGTGCCGGGACAGGGTACGAAAAACTGTTTTTT
abundance: few
v_gene: TRBV4-1
d_gene: TRBD1
j_gene: TRBJ1-4

CDR3aa: CASRTGGRSYEQYF
CDR3nt: TGTGCCAGCAGGACGGGAGGGAGATCCTACGAGCAGTACTTC
abundance: .
v_gene: TRBV6-1
d_gene: TRBD2
j_gene: TRBJ2-7

CDR3aa: CASSVRGVMVGYTF
CDR3nt: TGTGCCAGCAGTGTTCGGGGGGTTATGGTTGGCTACACCTTC
abundance: many
v_gene: TRBV2
d_gene: .
j_gene: TRBJ1-2

CDR3aa: CASSQGRTGEDQPQHF
CDR3nt: TGTGCCAGCAGCCAAGGCCGGACAGGGGAGGATCAGCCCCAGCATTTT
abundance: .
v_gene: TRBV3-1
d_gene: TRBD1
j_gene: TRBJ1-5

CDR3aa: CASSLGRDRVIIQPQHF
CDR3nt: TGTGCCAGCAGCTTAGGTAGGGACAGGGTAATAATCCAGCCCCAGCATTTT
abundance: .
v_gene: TRBV13
d_gene: TRBD1
j_gene: TRBJ1-5

CDR3aa: CASGLDGYQETQYF
CDR3nt: TGTGCCAGCGGCTTAGACGGGTACCAAGAGACCCAGTACTTC
abundance: few
v_gene: TRBV28
d_gene: .
j_gene: TRBJ2-5

CDR3aa: CASSLVGLAVDSYEQYF
CDR3nt: TGTGCCAGCAGCTTAGTGGGACTAGCGGTAGACTCCTACGAGCAGTACTTC
abundance: many
v_gene: TRBV11-2
d_gene: TRBD2
j_gene: TRBJ2-7

CDR3aa: CASSNRRQPQHF
CDR3nt: TGTGCCAGTAGTAACCGTAGACAGCCCCAGCATTTT
abundance: .
v_gene: TRBV19
d_gene: .
j_gene: TRBJ1-5

CDR3aa: CASSQRRGWGQYF
CDR3nt: TGTGCCAGCAGCCAAAGAAGAGGGTGGGGCCAGTACTTC
abundance: many
v_gene: TRBV12-3/TRBV12-4
d_gene: .
j_gene: TRBJ2-5

CDR3aa: CAWFKQWGTEAFF
CDR3nt: TGTGCCTGGTTTAAACAATGGGGCACTGAAGCTTTCTTT
abundance: .
v_gene: TRBV30
d_gene: .
j_gene: TRBJ1-1

CDR3aa: CATSRDRWLGPQHF
CDR3nt: TGTGCCACCAGCAGAGATCGGTGGCTTGGGCCCCAGCATTTT
abundance: many
v_gene: TRBV15
d_gene: .
j_gene: TRBJ1-5

CDR3aa: CASTRTISTEAFF
CDR3nt: TGTGCCAGCACCCGGACGATTAGCACTGAAGCTTTCTTT
abundance: .
v_gene: TRBV12-3/TRBV12-4
d_gene: .
j_gene: TRBJ1-1

CDR3aa: CASRVPGQEFNYGYTF
CDR3nt: TGTGCCAGCAGGGTCCCGGGACAGGAATTTAACTATGGCTACACCTTC
abundance: .
v_gene: TRBV2
d_gene: TRBD1
j_gene: TRBJ1-2

CDR3aa: CASSIPVAGLAGELFF
CDR3nt: TGTGCCAGTAGTATACCCGTAGCCGGGTTGGCCGGGGAGCTGTTTTTT
abundance: .
v_gene: TRBV19
d_gene: .
j_gene: TRBJ2-2

CDR3aa: CAGSLSIDSYNQPQHF
CDR3nt: TGTGCCGGCAGCTTATCAATTGACAGCTACAATCAGCCCCAGCATTTT
abundance: .
v_gene: TRBV7-8
d_gene: .
j_gene: TRBJ1-5

CDR3aa: CAGSYSNRANYGYTF
CDR3nt: TGTGCCGGCAGTTACTCGAACCGAGCTAACTATGGCTACACCTTC
abundance: few
v_gene: TRBV6-2/TRBV6-3
d_gene: .
j_gene: TRBJ1-2

CDR3aa: CASSLGDFQETQYF
CDR3nt: TGTGCCAGCAGCTTGGGGGACTTCCAAGAGACCCAGTACTTC
abundance: few
v_gene: TRBV5-6
d_gene: .
j_gene: TRBJ2-5

CDR3aa: CASSSAGGQGRNQPQHF
CDR3nt: TGTGCCAGCAGCTCCGCTGGGGGACAGGGGCGCAATCAGCCCCAGCATTTT
abundance: .
v_gene: TRBV11-1
d_gene: TRBD1
j_gene: TRBJ1-5

CDR3aa: CASSLEAGIQYF
CDR3nt: TGTGCCAGCAGCTTGGAGGCTGGCATTCAGTACTTC
abundance: .
v_gene: TRBV7-9
d_gene: .
j_gene: TRBJ2-4

CDR3aa: CASSPLGWTGGSYEQYF
CDR3nt: TGTGCCAGCAGCCCCTTAGGATGGACAGGGGGTTCCTACGAGCAGTACTTC
abundance: many
v_gene: TRBV7-8
d_gene: TRBD1
j_gene: TRBJ2-7

CDR3aa: CATSDGAAGNTIYF
CDR3nt: TGTGCCACCAGCGATGGGGCCGCTGGAAACACCATATATTTT
abundance: many
v_gene: TRBV15
d_gene: .
j_gene: TRBJ1-3

CDR3aa: CASSPYVTGELFF
CDR3nt: TGCGCCAGCAGCCCCTACGTCACCGGGGAGCTGTTTTTT
abundance: .
v_gene: TRBV5-1
d_gene: .
j_gene: TRBJ2-2

CDR3aa: CASSRDRGPGYTF
CDR3nt: TGTGCCAGTAGTAGGGACAGGGGGCCTGGCTACACCTTC
abundance: many
v_gene: TRBV19
d_gene: TRBD1
j_gene: TRBJ1-2

CDR3aa: CASSLGHTNSNQPQHF
CDR3nt: TGTGCCAGCAGCTTGGGGCATACGAATAGCAATCAGCCCCAGCATTTT
abundance: few
v_gene: TRBV5-5
d_gene: .
j_gene: TRBJ1-5

CDR3aa: CSVEGGGAGETQYF
CDR3nt: TGCAGCGTTGAAGGGGGCGGGGCGGGGGAGACCCAGTACTTC
abundance: .
v_gene: TRBV29-1
d_gene: .
j_gene: TRBJ2-5

CDR3aa: CASSLFGTGGGETQYF
CDR3nt: TGTGCCAGCAGTTTATTCGGGACAGGGGGCGGCGAGACCCAGTACTTC
abundance: many
v_gene: TRBV27
d_gene: TRBD1
j_gene: TRBJ2-5

CDR3aa: CASSQEWPLYEQYF
CDR3nt: TGTGCCAGCAGCCAAGAATGGCCCCTCTACGAGCAGTACTTC
abundance: .
v_gene: TRBV3-1
d_gene: .
j_gene: TRBJ2-7

CDR3aa: CASSLTVGIYGYTF
CDR3nt: TGTGCCAGCAGTTTAACGGTGGGGATCTATGGCTACACCTTC
abundance: many
v_gene: TRBV12-3/TRBV12-4
d_gene: .
j_gene: TRBJ1-2

CDR3aa: CASSLGRGPGGYTF
CDR3nt: TGTGCCAGCAGCTTAGGTCGGGGGCCGGGAGGCTACACCTTC
abundance: many
v_gene: TRBV13
d_gene: .
j_gene: TRBJ1-2

CDR3aa: CSARGTSGSDEQYF
CDR3nt: TGCAGTGCTAGGGGGACTAGCGGGAGCGACGAGCAGTACTTC
abundance: few
v_gene: TRBV20-1
d_gene: TRBD2
j_gene: TRBJ2-7

CDR3aa: CASSRAAAPSQAFF
CDR3nt: TGTGCCAGCAGCCGGGCAGCAGCACCAAGTCAAGCTTTCTTT
abundance: many
v_gene: TRBV3-1
d_gene: .
j_gene: TRBJ1-1

CDR3aa: CASSLAPSWGETQYF
CDR3nt: TGTGCCAGCAGCTTGGCCCCATCATGGGGGGAGACCCAGTACTTC
abundance: few
v_gene: TRBV5-8
d_gene: .
j_gene: TRBJ2-5

CDR3aa: CASSLVLPSGVNTGELFF
CDR3nt: TGTGCCAGCAGTTTAGTGTTGCCTAGCGGGGTGAACACCGGGGAGCTGTTTTTT
abundance: few
v_gene: TRBV27
d_gene: TRBD2
j_gene: TRBJ2-2

CDR3aa: CASSLLGTSGSYEQYF
CDR3nt: TGTGCCAGCAGTTTATTGGGGACTAGCGGCTCCTACGAGCAGTACTTC
abundance: many
v_gene: TRBV28
d_gene: TRBD2
j_gene: TRBJ2-7

CDR3aa: CASSPPTPPPEAFF
CDR3nt: TGTGCCAGCTCACCACCGACACCGCCCCCTGAAGCTTTCTTT
abundance: .
v_gene: TRBV18
d_gene: .
j_gene: TRBJ1-1

CDR3aa: CASSSTADNEKLFF
CDR3nt: TGTGCCAGCAGTTCGACAGCGGATAATGAAAAACTGTTTTTT
abundance: many
v_gene: TRBV12-3/TRBV12-4
d_gene: .
j_gene: TRBJ1-4

CDR3aa: CASSRPGHRNEKLFF
CDR3nt: TGTGCCAGCAGCCGGCCGGGACACAGAAATGAAAAACTGTTTTTT
abundance: many
v_gene: TRBV5-6
d_gene: .
j_gene: TRBJ1-4

CDR3aa: CASSQDWGRVTVF
CDR3nt: TGTGCCAGCAGCCAAGATTGGGGCCGGGTTACAGTCTTT
abundance: .
v_gene: TRBV4-2
d_gene: .
j_gene: TRBJ1-1

CDR3aa: CASSLEYRKDEQYF
CDR3nt: TGTGCCAGCAGCTTAGAATACCGAAAAGACGAGCAGTACTTC
abundance: .
v_gene: TRBV11-2
d_gene: .
j_gene: TRBJ2-7

CDR3aa: CASTLSDGDHQPQHF
CDR3nt: TGTGCCAGCACATTATCAGACGGAGACCATCAGCCCCAGCATTTT
abundance: many
v_gene: TRBV28
d_gene: .
j_gene: TRBJ1-5

CDR3aa: CASSLADRGNSPLHF
CDR3nt: TGTGCCAGCAGTTTAGCGGACAGGGGTAATTCACCCCTCCACTTT
abundance: few
v_gene: TRBV12-3/TRBV12-4
d_gene: TRBD1
j_gene: TRBJ1-6

CDR3aa: CASSSLLGTDRKTDTQYF
CDR3nt: TGTGCCAGCAGCTCTCTGCTCGGAACAGATAGAAAGACAGATACGCAGTATTTT
abundance: .
v_gene: TRBV11-3
d_gene: .
j_gene: TRBJ2-3

CDR3aa: CASSSVGGYTF
CDR3nt: TGTGCCAGCAGCTCTGTGGGTGGCTACACCTTC
abundance: many
v_gene: TRBV11-2
d_gene: .
j_gene: TRBJ1-2

CDR3aa: CASRTGAEAVNTEAFF
CDR3nt: TGTGCCAGCAGAACAGGAGCGGAGGCTGTGAACACTGAAGCTTTCTTT
abundance: many
v_gene: TRBV6-1
d_gene: .
j_gene: TRBJ1-1

CDR3aa: CASSLRMNTEAFF
CDR3nt: TGTGCCAGCAGCTTAAGGATGAACACTGAAGCTTTCTTT
abundance: many
v_gene: TRBV12-3/TRBV12-4
d_gene: .
j_gene: TRBJ1-1

CDR3aa: CASSGAITGANVLTF
CDR3nt: TGTGCCAGCAGCGGTGCTATAACTGGGGCCAACGTCCTGACTTTC
abundance: few
v_gene: TRBV9
d_gene: .
j_gene: TRBJ2-6

CDR3aa: CASSLARHGAGEKLFF
CDR3nt: TGTGCCAGCAGCTTAGCGCGCCATGGGGCAGGGGAAAAACTGTTTTTT
abundance: many
v_gene: TRBV7-2
d_gene: .
j_gene: TRBJ1-4

CDR3aa: CSASREGGSSPLHF
CDR3nt: TGCAGTGCTAGTAGGGAGGGAGGGAGTTCACCCCTCCACTTT
abundance: few
v_gene: TRBV20-1
d_gene: .
j_gene: TRBJ1-6

CDR3aa: CAISESANQPQHF
CDR3nt: TGTGCCATCAGTGAGTCGGCGAATCAGCCCCAGCATTTT
abundance: .
v_gene: TRBV10-3
d_gene: .
j_gene: TRBJ1-5

CDR3aa: CASSPPGLAAYEQYF
CDR3nt: TGTGCCAGCAGTCCCCCGGGACTAGCGGCCTACGAGCAGTACTTC
abundance: .
v_gene: TRBV2
d_gene: TRBD2
j_gene: TRBJ2-7